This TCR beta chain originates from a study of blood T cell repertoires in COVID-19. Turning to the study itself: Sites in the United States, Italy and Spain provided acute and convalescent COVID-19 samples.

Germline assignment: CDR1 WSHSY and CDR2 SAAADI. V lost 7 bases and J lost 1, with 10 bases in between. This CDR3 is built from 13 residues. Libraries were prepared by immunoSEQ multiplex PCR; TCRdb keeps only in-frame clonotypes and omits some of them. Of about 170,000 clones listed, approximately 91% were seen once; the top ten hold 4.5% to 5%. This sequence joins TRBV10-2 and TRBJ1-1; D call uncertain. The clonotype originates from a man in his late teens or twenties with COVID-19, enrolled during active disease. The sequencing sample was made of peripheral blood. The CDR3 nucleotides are TGCGCCAGCAAGCAGGCGAGGAACACTGAAGCTTTCTTT. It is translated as CASKQARNTEAFF.